The 30 T cell receptor beta chains below come from one sample, sequenced in a study of shared clonotypes between healthy human individuals (TCRdb year 2020). The library was produced with the immunoSEQ multiplex PCR assay. TCRdb stores this immuneACCESS table with in-frame sequences only. Part of the clones is absent; in the studies checked, under half of the shortfall reflects unresolved V genes, and no reason is known for the rest. The sample table holds approximately 720,000 clones, of which approximately 75% were seen once. Less than 2% of the sample rests with the top ten. Sequences were obtained from memory CD4+ T cells sorted from blood. In the paper's terms, the cell subset or site label means: CD45RA-negative fraction. The receptors here all came from a woman aged 25 to 45 in good health.

This clone was seen more than once but under ten times. The V and J genes are TRBV15 and TRBJ1-5, with D unresolved. CDR1 LNHNV and CDR2 YYDKDF come from the germline V gene (reference sequence). The CDR3 is made up of 19 amino acids. Trimming shortened V by 2 bases and J by 0 bases, and 20 bases separated the two germline ends. Written as DNA, the CDR3 is TGTGCCACCAGCAGAAAACCGACCGACGGTGGGGATAGCAATCAGCCCCAGCATTTT. Translating gives CATSRKPTDGGDSNQPQHF.

The chain links TRBV5-5 to TRBJ2-1; D uncertain. The germline V gene encodes CDR1 SGHKS and CDR2 YYEKEE (reference sequence). The CDR3 consists of 16 residues. Trimming shortened V by 3 bases and J by 0 bases, and 13 bases separated the two germline ends. Here the CDR3 reads CASSWWATSSYNEQFF. Here the CDR3 DNA reads TGTGCCAGCAGCTGGTGGGCGACGAGCTCCTACAATGAGCAGTTCTTC. The full variable domain, rest sourced from reference TRBV5-5 and TRBJ2-1, is DAGVTQSPTHLIKTRGQQVTLRCSPISGHKSVSWYQQVLGQGPQFIFQYYEKEERGRGNFPDRFSARQFPNYSSELNVNALLLGDSALYLCASSWWATSSYNEQFFGPGTRLTVL.

The chain carries TRBV28 and TRBJ1-4, with TRBD1 as a possible D gene (5 bases). Germline V CDR1 and CDR2: MDHEN, SYDVKM. V lost 5 bases, J lost 11 bases, and 6 bases lay in between. CDR3 length: 10 residues. The CDR3 DNA follows: TGTGCCAGCAGTGGGACCAAACTGTTTTTT. Its translation: CASSGTKLFF. Full variable domain (rest looked up from reference TRBV28 and TRBJ1-4): DVKVTQSSRYLVKRTGEKVFLECVQDMDHENMFWYRQDPGLGLRLIYFSYDVKMKEKGDIPEGYSVSREKKERFSLILESASTNQTSMYLCASSGTKLFFGSGTQLSVL.

CDR3 nucleotide sequence: TGTGCCAGCAGTTTGGGCGGACTGAACACTGAAGCTTTCTTT. Its translation is CASSLGGLNTEAFF. The chain uses TRBV27 and TRBJ1-1, with D uncertain. The CDR3 consists of 14 residues. Trimming took 3 bases from V and 0 from J, leaving 8 bases between them. The V gene's germline CDR1 is MNHEY and CDR2 SMNVEV (reference sequence).

The chain recombines TRBV2 with TRBJ2-7; possible D gene TRBD2, 5 bases. The V end was cut by 6 bases, the J end by 3 bases, with 12 bases between. CDR1 SNHLY and CDR2 FYNNEI come from the germline V gene. This CDR3 contains 13 residues. For the CDR3, the DNA is TGTGCCAGCAGGACGGGGAGCTACTACGAGCAGTACTTC. This codes for CASRTGSYYEQYF.

There are a few counts of this clone. This chain uses TRBV11-2 with TRBJ2-2; tentative D call: TRBD2 (6 bases). The germline CDR1 and CDR2 sequences are SGHAT and FQNNGV. V dropped 5 bases and J dropped 2 bases, with 9 bases sitting between them. The CDR3 spans 14 residues. The CDR3 DNA reads TGTGCCAGCAGCGGGGGACTTAACACCGGGGAGCTGTTTTTT. Protein product: CASSGGLNTGELFF.

This clone was found once. The gene calls are TRBV6-5 and TRBJ2-2; 10 bases align to TRBD1. After removal of 6 bases from V and 9 bases from J, the junction contained 4 bases not matched to a gene. Germline assignment: CDR1 MNHEY and CDR2 SVGAGI. The CDR3 sequence is 13 residues long. The CDR3 sequence: CASRRQGAWELFF. CDR3 nucleotide sequence: TGTGCCAGCAGACGACAGGGGGCCTGGGAGCTGTTTTTT.

The V gene is TRBV30, the J gene TRBJ1-5; D is possibly TRBD1 (6 bases). Germline CDR1 and CDR2: GTSNPN and SVGIG (reference sequence). Trimming shortened V by 4 bases and J by 7 bases, and 17 bases separated the two germline ends. The CDR3 extends over 14 amino acids. CDR3 sequence: CAWKLGGGGQPQHF. CDR3 bases: TGTGCCTGGAAGCTCGGGGGCGGCGGACAGCCCCAGCATTTT.

The V and J genes are TRBV19 and TRBJ2-5; 7 bases match TRBD1. CDR1 and CDR2 (germline): LNHDA, SQIVND (reference sequence). Losses at the gene ends were 4 bases for V and 5 bases for J; bases not matched to a gene: 10. The CDR3 has 15 residues. CDR3 sequence: CASSTYQGVRETQYF. In nucleotides, the CDR3 is TGTGCCAGTAGTACCTATCAGGGGGTAAGGGAGACCCAGTACTTC.

V gene TRBV6-1 combines with J gene TRBJ1-4, with a possible D match to TRBD1 (6 bases). V dropped 2 bases and J dropped 8 bases, with 12 bases sitting between them. Per germline, CDR1 MNHNS and CDR2 SASEGT. The CDR3 runs 14 residues. CDR3 sequence reads: CASSEYRAPEKLFF. CDR3 sequence (DNA): TGTGCCAGCAGTGAATACAGGGCACCGGAAAAACTGTTTTTT.

The rearrangement joins TRBV18 to TRBJ1-5, with 9 bases aligning to TRBD1. Trimming cost V 1 base and J 6 bases; bases outside gene matches: 4. The CDR3 loop spans 15 amino acids. Germline V lookup: CDR1 KGHSH, CDR2 LQKENI. Written as DNA, the CDR3 is TGTGCCAGCTCACCACGGGACAGGGAAGGTCAGCCCCAGCATTTT. It specifies CASSPRDREGQPQHF.

The gene calls are TRBV28 and TRBJ2-4; TRBD1 is a possible D gene (7 bases). V shed 3 bases and J shed 6 bases, with 15 bases lying between them. CDR1 is MDHEN, CDR2 SYDVKM, per germline. This CDR3 comprises 15 residues. CDR3 sequence reads: CASSLAAGQRNIQYF. The DNA for the CDR3 is TGTGCCAGCAGTTTGGCGGCGGGACAGAGAAACATTCAGTACTTC.

About this clone itself: Additional DNA sequences in this sample encode the identical CDR3. J is TRBJ2-5 and V is TRBV5-4; no definite D call. The CDR3 contains 13 residues. CDR1 SGHNT and CDR2 YYREEE come from the germline V gene (reference sequence). V dropped 0 bases and J dropped 2 bases, with 5 bases sitting between them. The CDR3 reads CASSLVGQETQYF. The CDR3 DNA reads TGTGCCAGCAGCTTGGTGGGTCAAGAGACCCAGTACTTC.

V and J are TRBV18 and TRBJ1-1; D not certain. Germline V gene sequence: CDR1 KGHSH, CDR2 LQKENI. Trimming shortened V by 4 bases and J by 4 bases, and 16 bases separated the two germline ends. This CDR3 region has 15 residues. The CDR3 nucleotides read TGTGCCAGCTCACGAGACAACTCCCCGCTCACTGAAGCTTTCTTT. It translates to CASSRDNSPLTEAFF.

This clone has a single count. J is TRBJ2-7 and V is TRBV30; D uncertain. The CDR3 runs 14 residues. Trimming took 3 bases from V and 4 from J, leaving 16 bases between them. CDR1 and CDR2 (germline): GTSNPN, SVGIG (reference sequence). CDR3 in amino acids: CAWSLGPLLYEQYF. The CDR3 nucleotides are TGTGCCTGGAGCCTGGGCCCTCTCTTATACGAGCAGTACTTC.

The chain uses TRBV6-5 and TRBJ2-1, with 7 bases that match TRBD2. V shed 11 bases and J 2 bases; nucleotides not matched to a gene: 12. Germline CDR1 and CDR2: MNHEY and SVGAGI. The CDR3 runs to 15 residues. The CDR3 sequence is CASSGGRGAYNEQFF. CDR3 sequence (DNA): TGTGCCTCATCTGGTGGGAGGGGAGCCTACAATGAGCAGTTCTTC.

The chain has TRBV5-1 and TRBJ2-2; no reliable D call. The CDR3 has 16 amino acids. V gave up 4 bases and J gave up 6 bases, with 19 bases separating them. CDR1 and CDR2 (germline): SGHRS, YFSETQ. DNA of the CDR3: TGCGCCAGCAGCAGTAAGGGCCGGAGTAACGCCGGGGAGCTGTTTTTT. Its translation is CASSSKGRSNAGELFF.

Concerning this clone: This sample also contains other DNA sequences that code for the same CDR3. The gene calls are TRBV2 and TRBJ1-1; 9 bases agree with TRBD1. CDR1 and CDR2 (germline): SNHLY, FYNNEI. There are 13 residues in the CDR3. V was pared by 6 bases and J by 5 bases, with 4 bases of the junction left unmatched. CDR3 residues: CASRGDRETEAFF. CDR3 nucleotide sequence: TGTGCCAGCAGAGGGGACAGGGAGACTGAAGCTTTCTTT.

In its sample, this clone was seen a few times. The rearrangement joins TRBV27 to TRBJ2-7, with D maybe TRBD2 (5 bases). Per germline, CDR1 MNHEY and CDR2 SMNVEV (reference sequence). Deletions cut 4 bases from V and 4 bases from J, with 14 bases between. The CDR3 length is 14 residues. CDR3 in amino acids: CASSWSGKGYEQYF. The CDR3, as DNA: TGTGCCAGCAGTTGGTCGGGAAAGGGATACGAGCAGTACTTC.

This clone has just one count. CDR3 DNA sequence: TGTGCCACCGAAACCCCCCCCAGTGGCTACACCTTC. Translated: CATETPPSGYTF. This sequence joins TRBV28 and TRBJ1-2, with no clear D. This CDR3 spans 12 amino acids. Germline CDR1 reads MDHEN; CDR2 reads SYDVKM. Trimming stripped 10 bases from V and 7 bases from J, with 16 bases between.

In its sample, this clone was seen a few times. The chain is built from TRBV28 and TRBJ1-3; no reliable D call. The germline gives CDR1 MDHEN, CDR2 SYDVKM. Trimming removed 6 bases from V and 0 bases from J, with 6 bases in between. This CDR3 comprises 13 residues. The CDR3 DNA is TGTGCCAGCAGCAGACACTCTGGAAACACCATATATTTT. Its translation: CASSRHSGNTIYF.

This chain connects TRBV6-1 to TRBJ2-7; TRBD2 agrees at 14 bases. Germline-derived CDR1 and CDR2 are MNHNS and SASEGT. The CDR3 length is 16 residues. J lost 4 bases, V lost 3 bases, and 5 bases had no gene match. This CDR3 is CASSDKGLAGVYEQYF. For the CDR3, the DNA is TGTGCCAGCAGTGACAAGGGACTAGCGGGAGTATACGAGCAGTACTTC.

V and J are TRBV14 and TRBJ2-3; tentative D call: TRBD2 (5 bases). Germline CDR1 and CDR2: SGHDN and FVKESK. The V gene lost 0 bases and the J gene lost 1 base, with 32 bases spanning the gap. The CDR3 loop spans 23 amino acids. Written as DNA, the CDR3 is TGTGCCAGCAGCCAAGAGAGGTGGCTAGGGAAGGTCTGGCTACCCGGGGGCACAGATACGCAGTATTTT. Amino acid sequence: CASSQERWLGKVWLPGGTDTQYF. The variable domain in full, completed from reference TRBV14 and TRBJ2-3, reads EAGVTQFPSHSVIEKGQTVTLRCDPISGHDNLYWYRRVMGKEIKFLLHFVKESKQDESGMPNNRFLAERTGGTYSTLKVQPAELEDSGVYFCASSQERWLGKVWLPGGTDTQYFGPGTRLTVL.

The chain uses TRBV5-1 and TRBJ2-2; the match to TRBD2 covers 7 bases. The ends lost 1 base at V and 6 bases at J; junction bases unmatched: 9. Germline loops: CDR1 SGHRS, CDR2 YFSETQ. The CDR3 runs 16 residues. In DNA, the CDR3 is TGCGCCAGCAGCTTGAGTACTATCCGGGAGGCCGGGGAGCTGTTTTTT. It encodes CASSLSTIREAGELFF.

This clone was picked up a small number of times. The chain is built from TRBV5-6 and TRBJ2-2; no reliable D call. The CDR3 contains 15 residues. CDR1 and CDR2 from the germline V gene are SGHDT and YYEEEE. Trimming cost V 6 bases and J 3 bases, with 15 bases left between them. CDR3 DNA sequence: TGTGCCAGCAACCGGGCCTGGGGTGACACCGGGGAGCTGTTTTTT. Protein product: CASNRAWGDTGELFF. Based on the CDR3 plus reference TRBV5-6 and TRBJ2-2, the full variable domain is DAGVTQSPTHLIKTRGQQVTLRCSPKSGHDTVSWYQQALGQGPQFIFQYYEEEERQRGNFPDRFSGHQFPNYSSELNVNALLLGDSALYLCASNRAWGDTGELFFGEGSRLTVL.

The chain employs TRBV14 and TRBJ1-1; possibly TRBD1 for D (6 bases). CDR1 and CDR2 from the germline V gene are SGHDN and FVKESK. The V gene lost 1 base and the J gene lost 8 bases, with 14 bases spanning the gap. The CDR3 covers 14 residues. The CDR3 is CASSQVNSGTEAFF. CDR3 coding DNA: TGTGCCAGCAGCCAAGTAAACTCCGGGACAGAAGCTTTCTTT.

The J gene is TRBJ2-7, the V gene TRBV25-1, with D possibly being TRBD1 (5 bases). Germline V gene lookup returns CDR1 MGHDK and CDR2 SYGVNS. V lost 5 bases and J 7 bases, leaving 9 bases between the germline ends. The CDR3 extends over 11 amino acids. Here the CDR3 reads CASSNHREQYF. In nucleotides, the CDR3 is TGTGCCAGCAGTAACCACAGGGAGCAGTACTTC.

V usage is TRBV19 and J usage is TRBJ2-5, with a tentative D call TRBD2 (5 bases). The CDR3 is made up of 12 amino acids. The V gene lost 7 bases and the J gene lost 4 bases, with 10 bases spanning the gap. From germline, CDR1 is LNHDA and CDR2 SQIVND (reference sequence). CDR3 region: CASTAAGETQYF. DNA for the CDR3: TGTGCCAGTACCGCGGCGGGAGAGACCCAGTACTTC.

Points on this clone: Other DNA sequences in this specimen translate into the identical CDR3. The V call is TRBV18, the J call TRBJ2-5, with TRBD1 identical over 7 bases. Per germline, CDR1 KGHSH and CDR2 LQKENI. The CDR3 runs 13 residues. V trimming: 3 bases; J trimming: 3 bases; junction bases outside the gene matches: 1. DNA for the CDR3: TGTGCCAGCTCACCTGGACAGGAAGAGACCCAGTACTTC. Translation gives CASSPGQEETQYF.

This chain uses TRBV11-3 with TRBJ2-7, with TRBD2 matching over 8 bases. The ends lost 1 base at V and 9 bases at J; junction bases unmatched: 8. Germline V gene lookup returns CDR1 SGHNT and CDR2 YENEEA. The CDR3 loop spans 14 amino acids. CDR3 amino acids: CASSLGTSPGGQYF. CDR3 nucleotides: TGTGCCAGCAGCTTAGGGACTAGCCCCGGCGGGCAGTACTTC.